The entry below gives a single TCR beta chain sequence along with its context. The V and J ends lost 1 base and 7 bases respectively, with 16 bases between them. This CDR3 is 15 amino acids long. CDR1 is SNHLY, CDR2 FYNNEI, per germline. The table came from immunoSEQ multiplex PCR; TCRdb's copy has only in-frame clones and leaves some out. The repertoire holds roughly 13,000 clones, with 80% to 95% as singletons. The data were taken from a study of T cell changes during pregnancy in multiple sclerosis. This rearrangement joins TRBV2 to TRBJ1-1; D is unresolved. This TCR derives from a female donor in good health, enrolled as a control in a pregnancy study. The sample was peripheral blood, taken in the second trimester of pregnancy. The DNA for the CDR3 is TGTGCCAGCAGTGAAGAGATGGTTGGCGCGGGTGAAGCTTTCTTT. Protein: CASSEEMVGAGEAFF.